What follows describes a single T cell receptor beta chain. Recent vaccinations or acute infections were absent in the healthy HIV-negative adult donors. Naive CD4+ cells were CD45RA-selected; the remaining cells were memory. Libraries were prepared by immunoSEQ multiplex PCR; TCRdb keeps only in-frame clonotypes and omits some of them. The sample carries nearly 1 million clones, about 80% recorded once. This sample is drawn from a study of shared clonotypes between healthy human individuals. CDR3 length equals 16 residues. V lost 5 bases and J lost 1; bases outside the gene matches: 9. The germline CDR1 and CDR2 sequences are SGHTA and FQGNSA.

The receptor was derived from a man aged 18 to 35 in good health. The J gene is TRBJ1-2, the V gene TRBV7-2, with 8 bases that match TRBD1. The sample was memory CD4+ T cells sorted from blood. The subset here: CD45RA-negative fraction. The CDR3 DNA sequence: TGTGCCAGCAGCGCAACCCGGGACAGGCGTAACTATGGCTACACCTTC. The encoded protein is CASSATRDRRNYGYTF.